The entry that follows covers one T cell receptor beta chain sequence. Its specificity is unknown. These data are taken from a study of OX40 agonist ivuxolimab in advanced cancers. At the level of the study: Treatment received earlier with anti-PD-1, anti-PD-L1 or anti-CTLA-4 agents was allowed, and approximately 40% had some. Study-level points and caveats: Circulating CD4+ and CD8+ T cells showed clonal expansion by week 6 at 0.1 to 3.0 mg/kg.

The CDR3 contains 15 residues. In germline, CDR1 is WNHNN, CDR2 SYGVQD (reference sequence). With V trimmed by 3 bases and J by 4 bases, 7 bases remained unmatched. The protocol was immunoSEQ multiplex PCR, while the TCRdb copy is restricted to in-frame clones and leaves out a portion. The data hold approximately 47,000 clones, with around nine tenths observed a single time. Blood specimens came from baseline, cycle 4 day 1, and cycle 7 day 1. The sequence was collected from an adult with an advanced solid tumor such as melanoma, head and neck, liver or kidney cancer. The chain combines TRBV10-1 with TRBJ2-3; TRBD2 aligns across 7 bases. This sample comprised CD4+ or CD8+ T cells sorted from blood, obtained in a trial of the OX40 agonist ivuxolimab. CDR3 DNA sequence: TGCGCCAGCAGTGACGGGGGGATTGGCGCAGATACGCAGTATTTT. Protein: CASSDGGIGADTQYF.